These 14 T cell receptor beta chains came from one sample sequenced in a study of blood T cell repertoires in COVID-19. Clones were read by immunoSEQ multiplex PCR, and TCRdb kept only the in-frame ones, dropping some. Here the sample spans roughly 330,000 clones, 65% to 90% being singletons. The specimen sequenced was PBMCs or T cells enriched from blood (not recorded which). The receptors shown here come from a woman under 30 who had recovered from COVID-19.

J is TRBJ1-5 and V is TRBV7-8, with D perhaps matching TRBD1 (5 bases). The CDR3 is 14 amino acids. The germline V gene encodes CDR1 SGHVS and CDR2 FQNEAQ. Trimming took off 6 bases at V and 6 bases at J, with 15 bases between the two ends. The CDR3 coding sequence is TGTGCCAGCAGTCCTGGCAGGGTGGGTCAGCCCCAGCATTTT. Its protein product is CASSPGRVGQPQHF.

J is TRBJ1-2 and V is TRBV18; TRBD1 aligns across 7 bases. This CDR3 is built from 15 residues. V gave up 3 bases and J gave up 0 bases; unmatched junction bases: 4. Germline-derived CDR1 and CDR2 are KGHSH and LQKENI. CDR3: CASSPQTGSNYGYTF. CDR3 DNA sequence: TGTGCCAGCTCACCTCAGACAGGGTCTAACTATGGCTACACCTTC.

This chain joins TRBV2 and TRBJ2-2; 11 positions match TRBD1. The CDR3 is 16 residues long. The V and J ends lost 7 bases and 7 bases, in that order; junction bases with no gene match: 11. The germline V gene has CDR1 SNHLY and CDR2 FYNNEI. Here the CDR3 reads CASTNRGQGAVGELFF. The CDR3 region has the DNA TGTGCCAGCACTAATAGAGGACAGGGGGCGGTCGGGGAGCTGTTTTTT.

V and J are TRBV5-6 and TRBJ2-2, with D unresolved. Germline V gene data show CDR1 as SGHDT and CDR2 as YYEEEE. The CDR3 covers 14 residues. V lost 0 bases and J 4 bases, leaving 7 bases between the germline ends. CDR3 protein: CASSLAQFTGELFF. CDR3 nucleotide sequence: TGTGCCAGCAGCTTGGCACAGTTCACCGGGGAGCTGTTTTTT.

V gene TRBV14 combines with J gene TRBJ2-6, with a tentative D call TRBD2 (6 bases). The length of the CDR3 is 18 residues. Trimming cost V 0 bases and J 2 bases, with 14 bases left between them. The germline V gene encodes CDR1 SGHDN and CDR2 FVKESK. DNA of the CDR3: TGTGCCAGCAGCCAAGATTTTTCGGGCGGGGCTGGGGCCAACGTCCTGACTTTC. Translating it yields CASSQDFSGGAGANVLTF.

The chain uses TRBV30 and TRBJ2-3; D is uncertain. Germline loops: CDR1 GTSNPN, CDR2 SVGIG (reference sequence). The V end lost 4 bases, the J end lost 5 bases, and 19 bases lay between the germline ends. The CDR3 sequence is 15 residues long. CDR3 in amino acids: CAWTPPFRFQDTQYF. CDR3 DNA sequence: TGTGCCTGGACACCCCCTTTTCGGTTTCAAGATACGCAGTATTTT.

J is TRBJ2-1 and V is TRBV9; TRBD1 might be the D (6 bases). Between the trimmed V and J ends, which lost 5 bases and 3 bases, there was a span of 9 bases. This CDR3 has 13 residues. Looked up from germline, CDR1 is SGDLS and CDR2 is YYNGEE. CDR3 residues: CASSQGFYNEQFF. CDR3 nucleotides: TGTGCCAGCAGTCAGGGGTTCTACAATGAGCAGTTCTTC.

The genes are TRBV2 and TRBJ1-1; tentatively, D is TRBD1 (6 bases). CDR1 is SNHLY and CDR2 is FYNNEI in the germline V gene. The V end was cut by 6 bases, the J end by 4 bases, with 15 bases between. The CDR3 has 14 amino acids. The CDR3 DNA reads as TGTGCCAGCAGCCTCGCCCCAGGGGTCACTGAAGCTTTCTTT. Protein product: CASSLAPGVTEAFF.

V usage is TRBV11-3 and J usage is TRBJ1-1; the D is unclear. The germline CDR1 and CDR2 sequences are SGHNT and YENEEA. The CDR3 runs to 14 residues. Deletions cut 5 bases from V and 3 bases from J, with 13 bases between. The CDR3 loop reads CASSPASGDTEAFF. The CDR3 DNA reads as TGTGCCAGCAGCCCGGCCTCCGGGGACACTGAAGCTTTCTTT.

This sequence joins TRBV9 and TRBJ1-2; D gene uncertain. CDR1 is SGDLS and CDR2 is YYNGEE in the germline V gene. Trimming cost V 1 base and J 7 bases, with 11 bases left between them. This CDR3 spans 13 amino acids. CDR3 loop: CASSVNPAGGYTF. The CDR3 nucleotides are TGTGCCAGCAGCGTAAACCCAGCGGGTGGCTACACCTTC. Full variable domain (rest looked up from reference TRBV9 and TRBJ1-2): DSGVTQTPKHLITATGQRVTLRCSPRSGDLSVYWYQQSLDQGLQFLIQYYNGEERAKGNILERFSAQQFPDLHSELNLSSLELGDSALYFCASSVNPAGGYTFGSGTRLTVV.

This clone was counted once. The chain employs TRBV19 and TRBJ1-1, with D maybe TRBD1 (5 bases). V shed 4 bases and J shed 5 bases, with 20 bases lying between them. CDR3 length equals 16 residues. Germline CDR1 LNHDA, CDR2 SQIVND (reference sequence). The CDR3 sequence is CASSTPRKGRGTEAFF. CDR3 nucleotides: TGTGCCAGTAGTACTCCTCGCAAGGGTCGGGGGACTGAAGCTTTCTTT.

This chain uses TRBV18 with TRBJ2-7; maybe TRBD2 (6 bases). Trimming took off 5 bases at V and 3 bases at J, with 20 bases between the two ends. The CDR3 has 16 residues. Per the germline V gene, CDR1 is KGHSH and CDR2 is LQKENI. The chain's CDR3 is CASSGKNLAPVYEQYF. CDR3 nucleotide sequence: TGTGCCAGCTCAGGCAAGAACCTAGCGCCCGTCTACGAGCAGTACTTC.

This clone came up once. The V call is TRBV30, the J call TRBJ2-7; D is possibly TRBD1 (5 bases). CDR1 is GTSNPN, CDR2 SVGIG, per germline (reference sequence). The CDR3 is 14 amino acids. The V gene lost 1 base and the J gene lost 0 bases, with 10 bases spanning the gap. CDR3 sequence: CAWSGQGLSYEQYF. In nucleotides, the CDR3 is TGTGCCTGGAGTGGGCAGGGTCTCTCCTACGAGCAGTACTTC.

The chain links TRBV7-2 to TRBJ2-7; TRBD2 aligns across 7 bases. The CDR3 has 17 residues. Looked up from germline, CDR1 is SGHTA and CDR2 is FQGNSA. After removal of 8 bases from V and 1 base from J, the junction contained 17 bases not matched to a gene. CDR3: CASSWGGVRPLSYEQYF. The CDR3 region has the DNA TGTGCCAGCTCATGGGGGGGGGTGCGCCCTCTTTCCTACGAGCAGTACTTC.